This TCR beta chain was recorded in a study of beta chain features in type 1 diabetes. Study findings and constraints: Among all four CD4+ subsets, Type 1 diabetes patients had TCRB CDR3s that were moderately but significantly shorter. The study found that naive, central memory and Treg TCRB repertoires appeared more similar in patients than in healthy donors. Researchers could not determine here whether HLA type influences TCRB rearrangement.

This clone was detected a few times. Antigen specificity is unknown. Isolated RNA was reverse transcribed in full, so expressed TCRB transcripts were sequenced. The repertoire was sequenced with immunoSEQ multiplex PCR; TCRdb's copy has only in-frame clones and lacks some. Of a few hundred thousand clones in the sample, around an eighth were seen once. V dropped 0 bases and J dropped 6; count of bases not matched to a gene: 11. This CDR3 contains 18 residues. Germline CDR1 LGHNA, CDR2 YNFKEQ. This TCR came from a man aged 18 to 35 in good health. The J gene is TRBJ2-7, the V gene TRBV4-2, with TRBD2 matching over 13 bases. The sequenced material came from naive CD4+ T cells from blood. CDR3 coding DNA: TGTGCCAGCAGCCAAGATCTAACTAGCGGGGGGGCCTGGGCCGAGCAGTACTTC. It codes for CASSQDLTSGGAWAEQYF.